The entry below describes one T cell receptor beta chain. What it binds is unknown. One entry per CDR3 protein, called by TCRdb with MiXCR from the reads. The sample shows over 95,000 distinct CDR3 sequences, 30% to 35% of them seen only once. The sample is drawn from a study of T cell repertoires in cytomegalovirus infection. Study-level information: The authors used CMV epitopes that were HLA-C-restricted (recently identified) and HLA-B-restricted (well studied). Points from the study as a whole: Clonotypes of TCR beta that were HLA-C-restricted and CMV-specific dominated the ex vivo response. Individuals carrying CMV plus the relevant HLA were identified by cumulative frequency of public TCR beta families.

Trimming pared 3 bases from V and 3 bases from J, leaving 12 bases between. This CDR3 is built from 15 residues. Germline V CDR1 and CDR2: MNHEY, SMNVEV (reference sequence). The chain uses TRBV27 and TRBJ2-1; D gene ambiguous. This sequence was found in a human donor in good health (CMV status not recorded). Some clones in this sample may be carry-over from other donors' samples. Source: CD8+ T cells from cultured PBMCs, taken from culture after CMV antigen stimulation. CDR3 in DNA: TGTGCCAGCAGTTTGCGAGACACGGGCTACAATGAGCAGTTCTTC. Protein sequence: CASSLRDTGYNEQFF.